A single sample gave rise to the 2 T cell receptor beta chains below, sequenced in a study of blood T cell repertoires in COVID-19 (dated by TCRdb to the early 2020s). Receptors were amplified or captured by the immunoSEQ multiplex PCR assay. TCRdb holds this immuneACCESS table with in-frame rearrangements only. Some clones are missing; in checked studies, unresolved V genes explain under half, and the rest has no known cause. In this sample the table shows about 48,000 clones, approximately 87% of which occur a single time. The top ten clonotypes cover almost 6% of the sample. Sequenced material: peripheral blood. The source is a woman aged 60-70 years with acute or convalescent COVID-19.

The chain recombines TRBV2 with TRBJ1-1; the D gene is possibly TRBD1 (5 bases). Trimming pared 6 bases from V and 3 bases from J, leaving 17 bases between. The CDR3 has 15 residues. CDR1 and CDR2 (germline): SNHLY, FYNNEI. CDR3 sequence: CASRRGLRKDTEAFF. The CDR3 nucleotides are TGTGCCAGCAGAAGGGGCCTGCGCAAGGACACTGAAGCTTTCTTT.

The chain is built from TRBV20-1 and TRBJ2-5; 9 bases fit TRBD2. Trimming took 3 bases from V and 5 from J; bases not matched to a gene: 10. This CDR3 contains 15 residues. CDR1 is DFQATT and CDR2 is SNEGSKA in the germline V gene (reference sequence). In nucleotides, the CDR3 is TGCAGTGCTAGTATTAGCGGGGGAGCCAGCGAGACCCAGTACTTC. It codes for CSASISGGASETQYF.